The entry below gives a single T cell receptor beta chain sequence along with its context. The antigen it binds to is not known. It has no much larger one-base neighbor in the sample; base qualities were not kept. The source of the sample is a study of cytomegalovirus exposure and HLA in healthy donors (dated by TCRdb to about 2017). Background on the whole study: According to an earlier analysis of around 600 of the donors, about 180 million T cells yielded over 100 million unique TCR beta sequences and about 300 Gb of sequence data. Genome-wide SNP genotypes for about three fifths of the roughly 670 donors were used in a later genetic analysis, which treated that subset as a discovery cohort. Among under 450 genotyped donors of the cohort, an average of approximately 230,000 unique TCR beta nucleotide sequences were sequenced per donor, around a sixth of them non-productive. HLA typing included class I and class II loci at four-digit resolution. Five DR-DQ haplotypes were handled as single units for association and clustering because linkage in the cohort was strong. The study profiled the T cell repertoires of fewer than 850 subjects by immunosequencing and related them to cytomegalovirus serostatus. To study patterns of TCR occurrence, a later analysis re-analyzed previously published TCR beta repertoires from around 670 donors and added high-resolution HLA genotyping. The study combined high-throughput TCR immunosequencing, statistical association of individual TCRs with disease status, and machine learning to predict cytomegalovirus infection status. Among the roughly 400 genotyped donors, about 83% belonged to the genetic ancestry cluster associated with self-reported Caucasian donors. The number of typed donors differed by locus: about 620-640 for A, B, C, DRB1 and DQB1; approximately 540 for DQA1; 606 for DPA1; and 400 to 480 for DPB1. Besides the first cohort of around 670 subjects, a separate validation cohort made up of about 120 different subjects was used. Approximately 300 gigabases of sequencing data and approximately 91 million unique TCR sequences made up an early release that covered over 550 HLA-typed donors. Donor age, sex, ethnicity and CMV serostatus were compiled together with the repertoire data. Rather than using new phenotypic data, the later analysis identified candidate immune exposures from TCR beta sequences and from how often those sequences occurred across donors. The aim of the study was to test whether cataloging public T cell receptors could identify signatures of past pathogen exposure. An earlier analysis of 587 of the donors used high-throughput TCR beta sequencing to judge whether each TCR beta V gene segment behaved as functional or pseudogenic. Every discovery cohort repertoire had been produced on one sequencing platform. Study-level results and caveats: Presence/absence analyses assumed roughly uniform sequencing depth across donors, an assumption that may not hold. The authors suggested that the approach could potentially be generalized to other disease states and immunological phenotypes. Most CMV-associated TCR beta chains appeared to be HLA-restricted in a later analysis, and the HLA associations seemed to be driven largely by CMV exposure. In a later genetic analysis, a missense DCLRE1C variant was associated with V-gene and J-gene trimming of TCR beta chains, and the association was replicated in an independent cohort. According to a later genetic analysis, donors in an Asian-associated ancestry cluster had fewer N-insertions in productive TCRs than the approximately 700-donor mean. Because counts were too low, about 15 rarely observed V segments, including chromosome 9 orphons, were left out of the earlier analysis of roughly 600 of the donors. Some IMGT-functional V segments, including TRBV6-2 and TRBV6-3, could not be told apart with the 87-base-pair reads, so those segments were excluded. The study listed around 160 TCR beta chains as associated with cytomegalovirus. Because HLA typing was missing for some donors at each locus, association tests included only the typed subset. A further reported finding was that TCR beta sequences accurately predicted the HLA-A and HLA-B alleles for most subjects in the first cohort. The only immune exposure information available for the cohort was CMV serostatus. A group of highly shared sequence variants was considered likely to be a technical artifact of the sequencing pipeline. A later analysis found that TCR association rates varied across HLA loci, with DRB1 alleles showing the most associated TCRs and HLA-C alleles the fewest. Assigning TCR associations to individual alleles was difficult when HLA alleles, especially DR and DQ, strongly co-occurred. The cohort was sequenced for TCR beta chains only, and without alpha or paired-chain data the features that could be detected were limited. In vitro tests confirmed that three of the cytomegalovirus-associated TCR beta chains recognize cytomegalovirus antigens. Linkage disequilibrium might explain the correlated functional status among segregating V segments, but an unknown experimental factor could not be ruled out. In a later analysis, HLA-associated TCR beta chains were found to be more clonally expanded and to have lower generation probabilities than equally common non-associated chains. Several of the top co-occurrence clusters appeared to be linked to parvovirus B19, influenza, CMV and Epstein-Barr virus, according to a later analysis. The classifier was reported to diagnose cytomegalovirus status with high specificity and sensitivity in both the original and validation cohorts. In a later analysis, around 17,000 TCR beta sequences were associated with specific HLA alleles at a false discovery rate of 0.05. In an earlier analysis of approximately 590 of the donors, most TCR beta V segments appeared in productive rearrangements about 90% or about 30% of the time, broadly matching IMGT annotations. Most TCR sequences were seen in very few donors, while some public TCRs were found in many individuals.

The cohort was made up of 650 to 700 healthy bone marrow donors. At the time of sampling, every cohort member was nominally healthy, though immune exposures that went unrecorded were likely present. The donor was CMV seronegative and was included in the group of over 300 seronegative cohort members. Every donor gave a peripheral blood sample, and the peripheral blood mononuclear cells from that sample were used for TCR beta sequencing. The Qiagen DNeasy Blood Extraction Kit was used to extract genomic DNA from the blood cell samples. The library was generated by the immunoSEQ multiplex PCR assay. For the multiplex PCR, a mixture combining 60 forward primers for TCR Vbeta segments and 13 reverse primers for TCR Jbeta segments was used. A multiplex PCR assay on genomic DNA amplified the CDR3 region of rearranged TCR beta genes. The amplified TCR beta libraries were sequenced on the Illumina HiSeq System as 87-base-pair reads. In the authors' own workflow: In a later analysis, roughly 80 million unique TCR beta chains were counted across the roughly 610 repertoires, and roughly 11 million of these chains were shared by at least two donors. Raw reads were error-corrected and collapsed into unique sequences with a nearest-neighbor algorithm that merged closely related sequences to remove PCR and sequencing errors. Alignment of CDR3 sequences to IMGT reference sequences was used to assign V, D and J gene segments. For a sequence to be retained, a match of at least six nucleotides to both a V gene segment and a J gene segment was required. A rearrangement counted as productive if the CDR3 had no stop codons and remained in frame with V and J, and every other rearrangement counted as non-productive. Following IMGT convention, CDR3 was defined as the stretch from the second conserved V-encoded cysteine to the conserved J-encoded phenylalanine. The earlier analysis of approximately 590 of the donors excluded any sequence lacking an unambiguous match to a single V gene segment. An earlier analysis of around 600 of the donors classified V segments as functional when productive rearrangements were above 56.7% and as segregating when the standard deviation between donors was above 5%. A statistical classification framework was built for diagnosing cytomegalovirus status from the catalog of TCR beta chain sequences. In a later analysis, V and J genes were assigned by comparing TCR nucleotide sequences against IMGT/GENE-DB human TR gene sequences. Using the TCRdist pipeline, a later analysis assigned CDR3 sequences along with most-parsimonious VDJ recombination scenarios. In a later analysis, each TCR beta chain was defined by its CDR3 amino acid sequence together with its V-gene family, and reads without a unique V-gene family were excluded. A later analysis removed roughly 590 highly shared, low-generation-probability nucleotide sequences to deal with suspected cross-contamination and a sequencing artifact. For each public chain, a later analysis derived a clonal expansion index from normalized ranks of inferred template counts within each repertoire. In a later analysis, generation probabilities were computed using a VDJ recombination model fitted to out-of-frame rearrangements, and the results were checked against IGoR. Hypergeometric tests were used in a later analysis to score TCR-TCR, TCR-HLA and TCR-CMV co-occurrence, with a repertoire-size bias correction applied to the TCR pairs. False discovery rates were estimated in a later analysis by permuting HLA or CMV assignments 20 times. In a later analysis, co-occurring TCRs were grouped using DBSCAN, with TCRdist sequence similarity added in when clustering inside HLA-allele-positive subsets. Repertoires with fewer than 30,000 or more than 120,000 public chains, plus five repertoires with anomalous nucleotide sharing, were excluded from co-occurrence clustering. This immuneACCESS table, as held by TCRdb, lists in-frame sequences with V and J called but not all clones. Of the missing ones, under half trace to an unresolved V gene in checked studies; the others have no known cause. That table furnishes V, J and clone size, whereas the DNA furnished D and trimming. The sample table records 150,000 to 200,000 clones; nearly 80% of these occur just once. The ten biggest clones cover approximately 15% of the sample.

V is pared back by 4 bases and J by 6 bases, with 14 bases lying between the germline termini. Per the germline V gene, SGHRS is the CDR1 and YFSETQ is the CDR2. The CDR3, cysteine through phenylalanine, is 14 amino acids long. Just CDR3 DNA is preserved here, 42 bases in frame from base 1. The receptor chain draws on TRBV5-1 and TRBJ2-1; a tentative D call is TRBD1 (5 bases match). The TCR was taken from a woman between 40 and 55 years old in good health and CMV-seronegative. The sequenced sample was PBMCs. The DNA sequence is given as TGCGCCAGCAGCCAGGGTGGCGCTTCCAATGAGCAGTTCTTC. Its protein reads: CASSQGGASNEQFF. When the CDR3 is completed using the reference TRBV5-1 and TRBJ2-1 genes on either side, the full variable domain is KAGVTQTPRYLIKTRGQQVTLSCSPISGHRSVSWYQQTPGQGLQFLFEYFSETQRNKGNFPGRFSGRQFSNSRSEMNVSTLELGDSALYLCASSQGGASNEQFFGPGTRLTVL.